This TCR beta chain was observed in a study of cytomegalovirus exposure and HLA in healthy donors. Regarding the study as a whole: The classifier was said to identify cytomegalovirus status with high specificity and sensitivity.

CDR3 length equals 12 residues. CDR1 is SGHVS, CDR2 FQNEAQ, per germline. Trimming cost V 1 base and J 7 bases, with 8 bases left between them. The method was immunoSEQ multiplex PCR; TCRdb's version includes in-frame clones alone and lacks a portion of them. The sample has 170,000 or so clones, roughly four fifths seen once. This clone occurred a few times. No antigen is known for it. Sequenced input: PBMCs. This sequence joins TRBV7-8 and TRBJ2-7; D uncertain. This clonotype was obtained from a woman younger than 30 in good health and CMV-seropositive. CDR3 sequence (DNA): TGTGCCAGCAGCTTAGACGGGTCGGAGCAGTACTTC. Its protein product is CASSLDGSEQYF.